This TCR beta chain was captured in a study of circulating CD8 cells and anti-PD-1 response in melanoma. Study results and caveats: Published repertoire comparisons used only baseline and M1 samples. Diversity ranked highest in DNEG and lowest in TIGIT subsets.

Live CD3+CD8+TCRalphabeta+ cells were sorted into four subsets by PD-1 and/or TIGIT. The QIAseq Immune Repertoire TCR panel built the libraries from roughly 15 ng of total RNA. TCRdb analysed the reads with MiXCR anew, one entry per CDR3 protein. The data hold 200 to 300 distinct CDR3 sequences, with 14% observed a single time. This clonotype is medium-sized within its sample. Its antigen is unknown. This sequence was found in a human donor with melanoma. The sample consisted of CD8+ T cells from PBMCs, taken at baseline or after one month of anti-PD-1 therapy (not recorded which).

The CDR3 protein is CASSAGPYNEQFF. The CDR3 DNA is TGTGCCAGTAGTGCGGGACCCTACAATGAGCAGTTCTTC. This chain links TRBV19 with TRBJ2-1; tentatively, D is TRBD2 (6 bases). The germline CDR1 and CDR2 sequences are LNHDA and SQIVND (reference sequence). Deletions cut 5 bases from V and 2 bases from J, with 7 bases between. The CDR3 contains 13 residues. The full variable domain, its missing parts supplied by reference TRBV19 and TRBJ2-1, is DGGITQSPKYLFRKEGQNVTLSCEQNLNHDAMYWYRQDPGQGLRLIYYSQIVNDFQKGDIAEGYSVSREKKESFPLTVTSAQKNPTAFYLCASSAGPYNEQFFGPGTRLTVL.